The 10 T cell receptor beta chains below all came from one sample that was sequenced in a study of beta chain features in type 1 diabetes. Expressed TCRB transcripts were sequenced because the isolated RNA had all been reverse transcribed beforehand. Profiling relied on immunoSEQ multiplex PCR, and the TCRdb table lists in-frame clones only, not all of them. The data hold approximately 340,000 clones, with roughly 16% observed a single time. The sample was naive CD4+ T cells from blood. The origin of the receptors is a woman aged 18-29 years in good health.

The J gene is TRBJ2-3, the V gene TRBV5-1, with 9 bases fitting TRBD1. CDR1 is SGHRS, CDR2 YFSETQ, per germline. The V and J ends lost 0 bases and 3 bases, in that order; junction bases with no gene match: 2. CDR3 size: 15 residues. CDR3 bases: TGCGCCAGCAGCTTGGTGGGACAGGGTACAGATACGCAGTATTTT. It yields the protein CASSLVGQGTDTQYF. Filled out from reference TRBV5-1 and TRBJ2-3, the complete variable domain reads KAGVTQTPRYLIKTRGQQVTLSCSPISGHRSVSWYQQTPGQGLQFLFEYFSETQRNKGNFPGRFSGRQFSNSRSEMNVSTLELGDSALYLCASSLVGQGTDTQYFGPGTRLTVL.

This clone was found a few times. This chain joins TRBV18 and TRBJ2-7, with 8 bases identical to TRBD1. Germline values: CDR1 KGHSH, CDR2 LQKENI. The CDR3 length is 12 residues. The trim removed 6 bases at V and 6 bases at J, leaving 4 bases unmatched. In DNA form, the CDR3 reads TGTGCCAGCTCGCAAACAGGGGGCGAGCAGTACTTC. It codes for CASSQTGGEQYF.

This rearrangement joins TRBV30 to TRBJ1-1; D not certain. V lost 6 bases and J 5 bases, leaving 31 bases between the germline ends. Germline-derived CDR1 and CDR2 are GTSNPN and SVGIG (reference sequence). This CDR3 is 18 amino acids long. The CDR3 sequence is CACPVQVISAGITTEAFF. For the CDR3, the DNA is TGTGCCTGCCCGGTTCAGGTCATTTCCGCGGGAATTACAACTGAAGCTTTCTTT.

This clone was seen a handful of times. Here the CDR3 DNA reads TGTGCCAGCAAGGTTGGGCAGTTGAGTGAAAAACTGTTTTTT. Residues: CASKVGQLSEKLFF. The rearrangement joins TRBV28 to TRBJ1-4; D not certain. Trimming removed 7 bases at V and 7 bases at J, with 16 bases between. CDR1 and CDR2 (germline): MDHEN, SYDVKM. This CDR3 contains 14 residues.

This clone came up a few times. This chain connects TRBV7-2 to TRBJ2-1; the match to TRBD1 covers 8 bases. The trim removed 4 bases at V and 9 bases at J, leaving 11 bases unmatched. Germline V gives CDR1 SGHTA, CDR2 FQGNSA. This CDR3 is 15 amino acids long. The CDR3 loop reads CASSSSGTGLGEQFF. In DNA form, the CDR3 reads TGTGCCAGCAGCTCCTCCGGGACAGGTCTCGGTGAGCAGTTCTTC.

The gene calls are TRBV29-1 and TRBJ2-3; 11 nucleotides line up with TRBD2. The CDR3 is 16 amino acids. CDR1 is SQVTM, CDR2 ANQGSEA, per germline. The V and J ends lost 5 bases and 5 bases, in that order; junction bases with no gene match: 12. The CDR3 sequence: CSVFGTSGPGGDTQYF. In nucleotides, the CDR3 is TGCAGCGTTTTTGGGACTAGCGGACCCGGGGGAGATACGCAGTATTTT.

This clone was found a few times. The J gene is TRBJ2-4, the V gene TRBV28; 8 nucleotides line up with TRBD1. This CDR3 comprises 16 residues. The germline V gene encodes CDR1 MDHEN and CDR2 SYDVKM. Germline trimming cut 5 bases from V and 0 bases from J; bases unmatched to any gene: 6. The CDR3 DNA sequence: TGTGCCAGCAGTCCCCGGGACAGGCTAGCCAAAAACATTCAGTACTTC. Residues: CASSPRDRLAKNIQYF.

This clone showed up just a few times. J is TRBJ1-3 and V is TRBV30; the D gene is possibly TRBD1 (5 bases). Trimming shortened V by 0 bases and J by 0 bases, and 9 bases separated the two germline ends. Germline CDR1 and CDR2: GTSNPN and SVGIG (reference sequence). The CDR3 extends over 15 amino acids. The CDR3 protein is CAWSVVTDSGNTIYF. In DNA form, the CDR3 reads TGTGCCTGGAGTGTAGTGACAGACTCTGGAAACACCATATATTTT.

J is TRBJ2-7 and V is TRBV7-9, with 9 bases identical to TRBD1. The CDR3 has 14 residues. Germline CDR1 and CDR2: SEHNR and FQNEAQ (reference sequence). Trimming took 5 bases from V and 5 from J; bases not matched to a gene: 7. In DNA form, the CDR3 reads TGTGCCAGCAGCCTCCGGGACAGGGCCGACGAGCAGTACTTC. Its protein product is CASSLRDRADEQYF.

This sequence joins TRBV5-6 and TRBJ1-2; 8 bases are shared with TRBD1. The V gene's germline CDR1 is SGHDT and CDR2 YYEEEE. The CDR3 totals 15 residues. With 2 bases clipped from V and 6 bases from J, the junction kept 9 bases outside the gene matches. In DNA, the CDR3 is TGTGCCAGCAGCTTTGTACCAGGGGGCAGGAATGGCTACACCTTC. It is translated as CASSFVPGGRNGYTF.